These T cell receptor beta chains were read from a single sample in a study of cytomegalovirus exposure and HLA in healthy donors. Only in-frame clones appear in the TCRdb table, and some are missing; sequencing was by immunoSEQ multiplex PCR. The table shows 190,000 or so clones, with 80% to 85% occurring only once. The sample comprised PBMCs. These receptors were obtained from a man aged 50-60 years in good health and CMV-seronegative. Each CDR3 is given with its conserved first and last residue. Fields, in order: V gene, J gene, CDR3 protein.

TRBV6-1	TRBJ2-7	CASSLQGDQSYEQYF
TRBV29-1	TRBJ2-5	CSVSRDTLAQYF
TRBV11-2	TRBJ2-5	CASSPKETQYF
TRBV7-2	TRBJ2-7	CASSAGTGSSYEQYF
TRBV7-3	TRBJ2-5	CASSRRGEKTQYF
TRBV5-1	TRBJ1-6	CASSPGTGNNSPLHF
TRBV6-4	TRBJ2-1	CASSQTSGQGDNEQFF
TRBV28	-	CASRPDTYSYEQYF
TRBV7-2	TRBJ2-7	CASSFEPTVQDEQYF
TRBV4-3	TRBJ2-1	CASSRTTSGGADPFF
TRBV7-7	TRBJ2-2	CASSAGTGGTGELFF
TRBV4-3	TRBJ2-2	CASSQDRTSGRAGELFF
TRBV28	TRBJ2-2	CASSFPDRAGELFF
TRBV9	TRBJ2-7	CASSVDGTSGYEQYF
TRBV6-5	-	CASSLGTGNYEQYF